This TCR beta chain is drawn from a study of T cell changes during pregnancy in multiple sclerosis. Method: immunoSEQ multiplex PCR; TCRdb's copy keeps in-frame clones and lacks some. The data contain more than 40,000 clones, more than 85% of them singletons. J lost 0 bases, V lost 7 bases, and 5 bases had no gene match. There are 13 residues in the CDR3. The germline CDR1 and CDR2 sequences are SQVTM and ANQGSEA. Sample: CD8+ T cells from peripheral blood mononuclear cells, taken after pregnancy. The rearrangement uses TRBV29-1 and TRBJ1-2; the match to TRBD1 covers 7 bases. This receptor was obtained from a female donor with multiple sclerosis, enrolled in a pregnancy study. The chain's CDR3 is CSASGGSNYGYTF. Here the CDR3 DNA reads TGCAGCGCATCAGGGGGATCTAACTATGGCTACACCTTC.